This TCR beta chain was retrieved from a study of technical replicates of blood from a few donors. Method: immunoSEQ multiplex PCR; TCRdb's copy keeps in-frame clones and lacks some. The profile shows some 100,000 clones, over 95% of them singletons. Germline CDR1 MNHEY, CDR2 SMNVEV (reference sequence). CDR3 length: 16 residues. Trimming cost V 5 bases and J 9 bases; bases outside gene matches: 13. The sequencing sample was made of T cells isolated from PBMCs. The J gene is TRBJ1-6, the V gene TRBV27; 7 nucleotides match TRBD1. The sequence came from a human donor in good health. CDR3 region: CASSLPRLSGGSPLHF. The CDR3 nucleotides read TGTGCCAGCAGTCTACCCCGACTGTCAGGGGGTTCACCCCTCCACTTT.